This TCR beta chain was profiled in a study of T cell clonotyping in hematopoietic cell transplantation. Sequencing used immunoSEQ multiplex PCR; TCRdb keeps in-frame clones, though not all of them. The sample has 35,000 to 45,000 clones, about 95% seen once. CDR3 length: 16 amino acids. V dropped 6 bases and J dropped 4; count of bases not matched to a gene: 6. Germline CDR1 reads LNHDA; CDR2 reads SQIVND (reference sequence). This clonotype originated in a woman aged 45-65 years in good health. Some clones in this sample may be carry-over from other donors' samples. The V gene is TRBV19, the J gene TRBJ2-5, with 15 nucleotides matching TRBD2. Sequencing was done on a sample of peripheral blood mononuclear cells. The CDR3 region has the DNA TGTGCCAGTAGCCCGGGACTAGCGGGGGGTAGAGAGACCCAGTACTTC. Translation: CASSPGLAGGRETQYF.